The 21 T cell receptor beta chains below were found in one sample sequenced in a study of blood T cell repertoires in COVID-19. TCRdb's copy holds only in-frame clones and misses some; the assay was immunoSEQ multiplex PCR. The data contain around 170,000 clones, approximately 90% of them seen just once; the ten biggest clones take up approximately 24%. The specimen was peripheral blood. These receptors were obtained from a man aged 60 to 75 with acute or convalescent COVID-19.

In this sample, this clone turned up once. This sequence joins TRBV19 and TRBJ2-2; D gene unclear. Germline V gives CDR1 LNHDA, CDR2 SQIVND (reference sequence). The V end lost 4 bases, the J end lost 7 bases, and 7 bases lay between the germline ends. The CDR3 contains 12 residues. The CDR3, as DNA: TGTGCCAGTAGTACTACAGTCGGGGAGCTGTTTTTT. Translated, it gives CASSTTVGELFF.

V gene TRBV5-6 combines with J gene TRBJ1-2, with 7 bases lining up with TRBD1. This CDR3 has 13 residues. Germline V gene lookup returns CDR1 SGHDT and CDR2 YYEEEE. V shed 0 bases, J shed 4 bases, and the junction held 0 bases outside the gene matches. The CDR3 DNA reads TGTGCCAGCAGCTTGGACAGGGGCTATGGCTACACCTTC. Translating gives CASSLDRGYGYTF.

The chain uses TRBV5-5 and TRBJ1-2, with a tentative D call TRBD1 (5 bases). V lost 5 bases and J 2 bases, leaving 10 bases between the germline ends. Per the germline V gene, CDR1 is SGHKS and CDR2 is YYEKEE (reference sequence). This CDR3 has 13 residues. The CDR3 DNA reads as TGTGCCAGCAGATTGAGGGGAAACTATGGCTACACCTTC. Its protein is CASRLRGNYGYTF. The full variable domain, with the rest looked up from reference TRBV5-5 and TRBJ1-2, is DAGVTQSPTHLIKTRGQQVTLRCSPISGHKSVSWYQQVLGQGPQFIFQYYEKEERGRGNFPDRFSARQFPNYSSELNVNALLLGDSALYLCASRLRGNYGYTFGSGTRLTVV.

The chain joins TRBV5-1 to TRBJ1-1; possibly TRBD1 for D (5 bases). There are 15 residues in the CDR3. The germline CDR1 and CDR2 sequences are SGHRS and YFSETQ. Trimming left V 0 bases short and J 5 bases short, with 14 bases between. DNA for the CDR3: TGCGCCAGCAGCTTGGTGGCGGGGGTAGGTACTGAAGCTTTCTTT. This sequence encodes CASSLVAGVGTEAFF.

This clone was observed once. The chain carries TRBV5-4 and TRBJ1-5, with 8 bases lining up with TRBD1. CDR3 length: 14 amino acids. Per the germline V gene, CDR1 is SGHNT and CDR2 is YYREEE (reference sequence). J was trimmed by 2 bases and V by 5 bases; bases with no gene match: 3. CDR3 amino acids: CASSPGGGNQPQHF. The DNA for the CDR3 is TGTGCCAGCAGTCCAGGGGGCGGCAATCAGCCCCAGCATTTT.

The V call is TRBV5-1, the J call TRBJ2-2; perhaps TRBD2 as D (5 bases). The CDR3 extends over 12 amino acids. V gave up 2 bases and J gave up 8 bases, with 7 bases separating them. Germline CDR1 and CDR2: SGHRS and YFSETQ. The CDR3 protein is CASSFIAGELFF. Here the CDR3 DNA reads TGCGCCAGCAGCTTTATAGCGGGGGAGCTGTTTTTT.

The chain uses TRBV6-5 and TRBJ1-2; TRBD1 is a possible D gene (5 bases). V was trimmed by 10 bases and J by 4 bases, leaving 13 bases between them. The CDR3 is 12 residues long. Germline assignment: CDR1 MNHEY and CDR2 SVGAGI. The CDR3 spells CATRTGGYGYTF. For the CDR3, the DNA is TGTGCCACCAGGACGGGGGGCTATGGCTACACCTTC.

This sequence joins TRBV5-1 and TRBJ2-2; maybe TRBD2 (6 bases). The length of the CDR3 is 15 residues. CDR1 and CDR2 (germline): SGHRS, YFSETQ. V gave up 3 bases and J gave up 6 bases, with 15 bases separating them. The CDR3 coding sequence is TGCGCCAGCAGCTCGGGGGACCCTTGGGCCGGGGAGCTGTTTTTT. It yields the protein CASSSGDPWAGELFF.

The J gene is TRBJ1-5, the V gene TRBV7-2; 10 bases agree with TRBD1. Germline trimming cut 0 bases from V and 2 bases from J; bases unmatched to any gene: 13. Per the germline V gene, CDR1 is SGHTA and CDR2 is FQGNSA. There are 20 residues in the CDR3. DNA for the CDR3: TGTGCCAGCAGCTTAGCCCCGACAGGGGGCGTTTCAAGAGGCAATCAGCCCCAGCATTTT. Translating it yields CASSLAPTGGVSRGNQPQHF.

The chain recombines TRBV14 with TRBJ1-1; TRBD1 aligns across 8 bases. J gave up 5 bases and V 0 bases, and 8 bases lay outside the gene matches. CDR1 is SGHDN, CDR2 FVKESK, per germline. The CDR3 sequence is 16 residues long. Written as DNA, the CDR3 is TGTGCCAGCAGCCAAGATCAGGGGGCGCCTCGGACTGAAGCTTTCTTT. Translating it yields CASSQDQGAPRTEAFF.

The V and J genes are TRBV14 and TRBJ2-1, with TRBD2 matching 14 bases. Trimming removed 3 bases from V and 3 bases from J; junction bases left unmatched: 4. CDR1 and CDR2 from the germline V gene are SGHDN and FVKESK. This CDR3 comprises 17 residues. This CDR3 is CASSQRGLAGDYNEQFF. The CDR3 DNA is TGTGCCAGCAGCCAGAGGGGACTAGCGGGGGACTACAATGAGCAGTTCTTC.

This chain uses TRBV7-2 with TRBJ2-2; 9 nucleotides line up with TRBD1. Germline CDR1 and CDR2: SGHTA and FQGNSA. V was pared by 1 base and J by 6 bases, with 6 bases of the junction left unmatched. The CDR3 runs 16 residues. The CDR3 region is CASSLDVTGGPGELFF. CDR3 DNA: TGTGCCAGCAGCTTAGATGTAACAGGGGGCCCCGGGGAGCTGTTTTTT. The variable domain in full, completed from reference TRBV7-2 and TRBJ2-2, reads GAGVSQSPSNKVTEKGKDVELRCDPISGHTALYWYRQSLGQGLEFLIYFQGNSAPDKSGLPSDRFSAERTGGSVSTLTIQRTQQEDSAVYLCASSLDVTGGPGELFFGEGSRLTVL.

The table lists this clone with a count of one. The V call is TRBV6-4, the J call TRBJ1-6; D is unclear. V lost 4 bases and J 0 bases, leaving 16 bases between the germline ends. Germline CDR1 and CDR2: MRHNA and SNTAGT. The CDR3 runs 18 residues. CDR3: CASSARPGGSSYNSPLHF. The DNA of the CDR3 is TGTGCCAGCAGTGCCAGACCTGGAGGGAGCTCCTATAATTCACCCCTCCACTTT.

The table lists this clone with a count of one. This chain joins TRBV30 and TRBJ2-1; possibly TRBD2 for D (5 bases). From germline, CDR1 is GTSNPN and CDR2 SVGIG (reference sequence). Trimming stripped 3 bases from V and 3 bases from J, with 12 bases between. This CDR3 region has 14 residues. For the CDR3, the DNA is TGTGCCTGGAGCCGAGCGGCCTTCTACAATGAGCAGTTCTTC. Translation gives CAWSRAAFYNEQFF.

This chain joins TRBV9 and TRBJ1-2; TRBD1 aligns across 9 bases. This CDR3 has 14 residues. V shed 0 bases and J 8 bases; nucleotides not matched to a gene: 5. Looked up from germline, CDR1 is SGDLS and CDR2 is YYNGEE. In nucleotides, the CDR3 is TGTGCCAGCAGCGTAGATGGGACAGGGTGGGGCTACACCTTC. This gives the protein CASSVDGTGWGYTF.

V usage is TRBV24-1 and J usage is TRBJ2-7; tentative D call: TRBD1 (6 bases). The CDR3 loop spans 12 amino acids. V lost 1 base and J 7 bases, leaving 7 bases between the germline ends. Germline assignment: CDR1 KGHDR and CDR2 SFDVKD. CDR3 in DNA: TGTGCCACCAGTGATTTAGGGGGTGAGCAGTACTTC. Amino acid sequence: CATSDLGGEQYF.

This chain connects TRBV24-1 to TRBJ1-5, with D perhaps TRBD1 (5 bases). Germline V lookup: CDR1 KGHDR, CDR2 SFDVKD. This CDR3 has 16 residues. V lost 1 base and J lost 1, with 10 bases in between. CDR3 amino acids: CATSDLRGGSNQPQHF. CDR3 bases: TGTGCCACCAGTGATTTACGGGGGGGAAGCAATCAGCCCCAGCATTTT.

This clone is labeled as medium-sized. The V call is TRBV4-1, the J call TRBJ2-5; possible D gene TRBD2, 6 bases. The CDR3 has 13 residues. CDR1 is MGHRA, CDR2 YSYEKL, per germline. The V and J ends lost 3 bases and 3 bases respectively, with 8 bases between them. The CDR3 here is CASSQPGEETQYF. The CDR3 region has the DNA TGCGCCAGCAGCCAGCCGGGGGAAGAGACCCAGTACTTC.

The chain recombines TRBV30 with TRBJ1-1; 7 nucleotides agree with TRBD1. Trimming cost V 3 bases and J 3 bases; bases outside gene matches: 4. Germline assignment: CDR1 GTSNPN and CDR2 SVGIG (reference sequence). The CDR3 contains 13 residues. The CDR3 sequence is CAWRTDRDTEAFF. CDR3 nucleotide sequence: TGTGCCTGGAGGACAGACAGGGACACTGAAGCTTTCTTT.

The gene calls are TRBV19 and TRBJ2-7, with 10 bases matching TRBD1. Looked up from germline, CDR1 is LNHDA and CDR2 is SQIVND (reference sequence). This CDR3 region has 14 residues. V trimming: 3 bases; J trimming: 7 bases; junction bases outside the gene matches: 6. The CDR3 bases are TGTGCCAGTAGTATGGAAGGACAGGGGGGAGAGCAGTACTTC. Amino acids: CASSMEGQGGEQYF.

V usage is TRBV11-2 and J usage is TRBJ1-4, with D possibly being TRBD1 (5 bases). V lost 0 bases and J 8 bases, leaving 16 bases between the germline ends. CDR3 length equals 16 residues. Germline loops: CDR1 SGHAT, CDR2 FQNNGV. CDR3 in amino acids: CASSLDSPGLGEKLFF. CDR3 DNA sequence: TGTGCCAGCAGCTTAGATTCACCAGGGCTGGGGGAAAAACTGTTTTTT.